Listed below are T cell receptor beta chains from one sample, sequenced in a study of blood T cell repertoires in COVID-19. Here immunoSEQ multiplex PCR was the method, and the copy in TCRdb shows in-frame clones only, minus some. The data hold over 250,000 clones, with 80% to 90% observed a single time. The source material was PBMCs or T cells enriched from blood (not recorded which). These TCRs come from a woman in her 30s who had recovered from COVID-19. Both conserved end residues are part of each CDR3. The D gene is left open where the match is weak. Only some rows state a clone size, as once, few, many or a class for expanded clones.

CDR3 DNA: TGTGCCAGCAGCTACTACGGGGGGACAGGGAACGAGCAGTACTTC
CDR3 protein: CASSYYGGTGNEQYF
J gene: TRBJ2-7
clone size: .
CDR3 length: 15
V gene: TRBV6-5
D gene: TRBD1

CDR3 DNA: TGCGCCAGCAGCCAAGGTTTTGGTAGGGGGCTAAGTAATTCACCCCTCCACTTT
CDR3 protein: CASSQGFGRGLSNSPLHF
J gene: TRBJ1-6
clone size: .
CDR3 length: 18
V gene: TRBV4-1
D gene: TRBD1

CDR3 DNA: TGTGCCAGCAGTGGGTTGGACAGTGAAAAACTGTTTTTT
CDR3 protein: CASSGLDSEKLFF
J gene: TRBJ1-4
clone size: .
CDR3 length: 13
V gene: TRBV2
D gene: .

CDR3 DNA: TGTGCCAGCAGGCAGGGGGTGAACTATGGCTACACCTTC
CDR3 protein: CASRQGVNYGYTF
J gene: TRBJ1-2
clone size: .
CDR3 length: 13
V gene: TRBV28
D gene: TRBD1

CDR3 DNA: TGTGCCAGCAGCTATAGGGGACAGGGGGCCTACGAGCAGTACTTC
CDR3 protein: CASSYRGQGAYEQYF
J gene: TRBJ2-7
clone size: .
CDR3 length: 15
V gene: TRBV6-5
D gene: TRBD1

CDR3 DNA: TGTGCCAGCAGTGAGGAGGCAGGCCGTCAGCCCCAGCATTTT
CDR3 protein: CASSEEAGRQPQHF
J gene: TRBJ1-5
clone size: .
CDR3 length: 14
V gene: TRBV6-1
D gene: .

CDR3 DNA: TGTGCCAGCAGCAAAGCCCTCGGGCCGGGACAGGGGACCGGGGAGCTGTTTTTT
CDR3 protein: CASSKALGPGQGTGELFF
J gene: TRBJ2-2
clone size: .
CDR3 length: 18
V gene: TRBV21-1
D gene: .

CDR3 DNA: TGTGCCAGCAGCTCTCTAGCGGGGGGGCCCGTCAATGAGCAGTTCTTC
CDR3 protein: CASSSLAGGPVNEQFF
J gene: TRBJ2-1
clone size: .
CDR3 length: 16
V gene: TRBV7-3
D gene: TRBD2

CDR3 DNA: TGTGCCAGCAGCCCCGGACGGGGTTCACCCCTCCACTTT
CDR3 protein: CASSPGRGSPLHF
J gene: TRBJ1-6
clone size: .
CDR3 length: 13
V gene: TRBV13
D gene: .

CDR3 DNA: TGTGCCAGCAGCGCGGGAGCTAACTATGGCTACACCTTC
CDR3 protein: CASSAGANYGYTF
J gene: TRBJ1-2
clone size: .
CDR3 length: 13
V gene: TRBV6-5
D gene: .

CDR3 DNA: TGTGCCAGCAGCCAAGGGTACAGGGCTACCGAAGCTTTCTTT
CDR3 protein: CASSQGYRATEAFF
J gene: TRBJ1-1
clone size: .
CDR3 length: 14
V gene: TRBV7-2
D gene: .

CDR3 DNA: TGTGCCAGCACCCCCGGGGTAGCAGATACGCAGTATTTT
CDR3 protein: CASTPGVADTQYF
J gene: TRBJ2-3
clone size: .
CDR3 length: 13
V gene: TRBV6-5
D gene: .

CDR3 DNA: TGTGCCAGCAGCCAAGTGGGACAGGCTTACGAGCAGTACTTC
CDR3 protein: CASSQVGQAYEQYF
J gene: TRBJ2-7
clone size: once
CDR3 length: 14
V gene: TRBV4-2
D gene: TRBD1

CDR3 DNA: TGCGCCAGCAGTCCTGTCGACAGGTTCGCGCTCTCTGGGGCCAACGTCCTGACTTTC
CDR3 protein: CASSPVDRFALSGANVLTF
J gene: TRBJ2-6
clone size: .
CDR3 length: 19
V gene: TRBV23-1
D gene: .

CDR3 DNA: TGTGCCAGCCGCCGGGACAACTCCTACGAGCAGTACTTC
CDR3 protein: CASRRDNSYEQYF
J gene: TRBJ2-7
clone size: .
CDR3 length: 13
V gene: TRBV6-5
D gene: .

CDR3 DNA: TGTGCCAGCAGTGAAGGGCTCAGGCCCACGGCTTTCTTT
CDR3 protein: CASSEGLRPTAFF
J gene: TRBJ1-1
clone size: .
CDR3 length: 13
V gene: TRBV6-1
D gene: .

CDR3 DNA: TGTGCCAGCAGTTACGTTGAGGGCCCCTACGAGCAGTACTTC
CDR3 protein: CASSYVEGPYEQYF
J gene: TRBJ2-7
clone size: .
CDR3 length: 14
V gene: TRBV6-5
D gene: .

CDR3 DNA: TGTGCCAGCTATCATGGGGACAGGCGCACTGAAGCTTTCTTT
CDR3 protein: CASYHGDRRTEAFF
J gene: TRBJ1-1
clone size: .
CDR3 length: 14
V gene: TRBV27
D gene: TRBD1

CDR3 DNA: TGTGCCAGTGGCCACAGAGATACTGAAGCTTTCTTT
CDR3 protein: CASGHRDTEAFF
J gene: TRBJ1-1
clone size: .
CDR3 length: 12
V gene: TRBV19
D gene: .

CDR3 DNA: TGTGCCAGCAGCTTGGCGGGGGGAGATACGCAGTATTTT
CDR3 protein: CASSLAGGDTQYF
J gene: TRBJ2-3
clone size: .
CDR3 length: 13
V gene: TRBV5-6
D gene: TRBD2

CDR3 DNA: TGTGCCAGTAGTGCCTATAGCCGCAATCAGCCCCAGCATTTT
CDR3 protein: CASSAYSRNQPQHF
J gene: TRBJ1-5
clone size: .
CDR3 length: 14
V gene: TRBV19
D gene: .

CDR3 DNA: TGTGCCAGCAGCTCGATCGATTGGGACATTTCTAACTATGGCTACACCTTC
CDR3 protein: CASSSIDWDISNYGYTF
J gene: TRBJ1-2
clone size: .
CDR3 length: 17
V gene: TRBV5-6
D gene: .

CDR3 DNA: TGTGCCAGCAGCGTAGTAGGCGGACAGGGGACCTACGAGCAGTACTTC
CDR3 protein: CASSVVGGQGTYEQYF
J gene: TRBJ2-7
clone size: .
CDR3 length: 16
V gene: TRBV9
D gene: TRBD1

CDR3 DNA: TGTGCCAGCAGTTTGTGGAGGACAGAACTCTACAATGAGCAGTTCTTC
CDR3 protein: CASSLWRTELYNEQFF
J gene: TRBJ2-1
clone size: .
CDR3 length: 16
V gene: TRBV27
D gene: .

CDR3 DNA: TGTGCCAGCAGCTTAAGCACCGAGACAGGGGGCGCAGAGTCACCCCTCCACTTT
CDR3 protein: CASSLSTETGGAESPLHF
J gene: TRBJ1-6
clone size: .
CDR3 length: 18
V gene: TRBV28
D gene: TRBD1

CDR3 DNA: TGTGCCAGCAGACGATTGACAGGGGGCTCCTATGGCTACACCTTC
CDR3 protein: CASRRLTGGSYGYTF
J gene: TRBJ1-2
clone size: .
CDR3 length: 15
V gene: TRBV5-4
D gene: TRBD1

CDR3 DNA: TGTGCCAGCAGTTACTCGCGTTCACCCCTCCACTTT
CDR3 protein: CASSYSRSPLHF
J gene: TRBJ1-6
clone size: .
CDR3 length: 12
V gene: TRBV6-2/TRBV6-3
D gene: .

CDR3 DNA: TGTGCCAGCAGCTGGGGAGCATCCGTATCCTACGAGCAGTACTTC
CDR3 protein: CASSWGASVSYEQYF
J gene: TRBJ2-7
clone size: .
CDR3 length: 15
V gene: TRBV7-2
D gene: .

CDR3 DNA: TGTGCCAGCAGCCAAGTAATTGGAACGGGGGTCTACAATGAGCAGTTCTTC
CDR3 protein: CASSQVIGTGVYNEQFF
J gene: TRBJ2-1
clone size: .
CDR3 length: 17
V gene: TRBV4-2
D gene: .

CDR3 DNA: TGTGCCTGGAGTGGGACGGGAGTAGCGTATGGCTACACCTTC
CDR3 protein: CAWSGTGVAYGYTF
J gene: TRBJ1-2
clone size: .
CDR3 length: 14
V gene: TRBV30
D gene: .

CDR3 DNA: TGTGCCAGCAGCTTCGGTGGGGGGGCCTGGCGGCTGTTTTTT
CDR3 protein: CASSFGGGAWRLFF
J gene: TRBJ2-2
clone size: .
CDR3 length: 14
V gene: TRBV5-5
D gene: .

CDR3 DNA: TGTGCCAGCAGCAAGGGACAGGTTGGTGAAGCTTTCTTT
CDR3 protein: CASSKGQVGEAFF
J gene: TRBJ1-1
clone size: few
CDR3 length: 13
V gene: TRBV7-9
D gene: TRBD1

CDR3 DNA: TGTGCCAGCAGCTTAGAAAGGAGTGGCTACACCTTC
CDR3 protein: CASSLERSGYTF
J gene: TRBJ1-2
clone size: .
CDR3 length: 12
V gene: TRBV7-9
D gene: .

CDR3 DNA: TGTGCCAACTCACCAGGACAGGGATTATATGTGATAGGCTACACCTTC
CDR3 protein: CANSPGQGLYVIGYTF
J gene: TRBJ1-2
clone size: .
CDR3 length: 16
V gene: TRBV10-3
D gene: TRBD1

CDR3 DNA: TGTGCCAGCAGCGCCACAGGGGATAGCAATCAGCCCCAGCATTTT
CDR3 protein: CASSATGDSNQPQHF
J gene: TRBJ1-5
clone size: .
CDR3 length: 15
V gene: TRBV5-5
D gene: TRBD1

CDR3 DNA: TGTGCCAGCAGCGTAGACCCGACAGGGTCCTACGAGCAGTACTTC
CDR3 protein: CASSVDPTGSYEQYF
J gene: TRBJ2-7
clone size: .
CDR3 length: 15
V gene: TRBV9
D gene: TRBD1

CDR3 DNA: TGTGCCAGCATGAAACAGGGGGTCACAGATACGCAGTATTTT
CDR3 protein: CASMKQGVTDTQYF
J gene: TRBJ2-3
clone size: .
CDR3 length: 14
V gene: TRBV2
D gene: TRBD1